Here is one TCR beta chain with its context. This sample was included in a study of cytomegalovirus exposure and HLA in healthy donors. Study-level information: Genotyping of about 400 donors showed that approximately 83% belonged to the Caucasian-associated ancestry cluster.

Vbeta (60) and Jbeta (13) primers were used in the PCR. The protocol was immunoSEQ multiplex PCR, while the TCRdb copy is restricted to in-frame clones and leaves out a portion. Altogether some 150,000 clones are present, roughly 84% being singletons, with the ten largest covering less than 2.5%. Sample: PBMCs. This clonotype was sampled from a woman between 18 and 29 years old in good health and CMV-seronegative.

The CDR3 spells CASNAQGLGGYTF. The CDR3 DNA follows: TGTGCCAGTAACGCACAGGGACTAGGCGGCTACACCTTC. V is TRBV19 and J is TRBJ1-2; D perhaps matches TRBD1 (6 bases). The CDR3 is made up of 13 amino acids. V lost 7 bases to trimming and J lost 8 bases, with 17 bases between them. The germline V gene has CDR1 LNHDA and CDR2 SQIVND (reference sequence).